A selection of T cell receptor beta chains follows, all from one sample in a study of T cells in Graves' hyperthyroidism and ophthalmopathy. Each CDR3 protein is one row after TCRdb ran MiXCR on the multiplex PCR reads. Of under 65,000 distinct CDR3 sequences in the sample, under 70% were seen once. Specimen: blood. The receptors originated from an older woman with Graves' ophthalmopathy. The CDR3 runs from the conserved cysteine through the conserved F or W. The D gene is left open where the match is weak. Clone size, where shown, is once, few, many, or a class for clones that have expanded.

V gene	clone size	J gene	D gene	CDR3 protein	CDR3 DNA
TRBV7-2	NA	TRBJ1-1	NA	CASSLKAGGRTGGTEAFF	TGTGCCAGCAGCTTAAAGGCGGGGGGCAGAACAGGAGGGACTGAAGCTTTCTTT
TRBV2	NA	TRBJ1-5	NA	CASSYLTAQNQPQHF	TGTGCCAGCAGTTACTTGACAGCTCAAAATCAGCCCCAGCATTTT
TRBV7-3	many	TRBJ2-5	TRBD2	CASSLRAGGSIETQYF	TGTGCCAGCAGCTTAAGGGCGGGCGGGAGCATAGAGACCCAGTACTTC
TRBV5-1	many	TRBJ2-2	TRBD1	CASRQGARTGELFF	TGCGCCAGCAGGCAGGGGGCGAGGACCGGGGAGCTGTTTTTT
TRBV11-2	NA	TRBJ1-5	NA	CASSLWGGHQPWHF	TGTGCCAGCAGCTTATGGGGGGGACATCAGCCCTGGCATTTT
TRBV5-1	NA	TRBJ2-7	TRBD1	CASSLSSWTGGSYEQYF	TGCGCCAGCAGCCTCTCCTCTTGGACAGGGGGCTCCTACGAGCAGTACTTC
TRBV5-1	NA	TRBJ2-7	TRBD2	CASSPIAGGPNEQYF	TGTGCCAGCAGTCCCATAGCGGGAGGTCCCAACGAGCAGTACTTC
TRBV2	NA	TRBJ2-1	TRBD1	CAQPGQSYNEQFF	TGTGCCCAACCGGGACAGAGTTACAATGAGCAGTTCTTC
TRBV12-3/TRBV12-4	many	TRBJ1-4	TRBD1	CASSPGAGGVEKLFF	TGTGCCAGCAGCCCCGGGGCAGGGGGCGTAGAAAAACTGTTTTTT
TRBV12-3/TRBV12-4	many	TRBJ1-2	NA	CASSLRRGAVGYTF	TGTGCCAGCAGTTTACGTAGGGGTGCAGTTGGCTACACCTTC
TRBV27	few	TRBJ2-7	TRBD2	CASSLGLARQYF	TGTGCCAGCAGTTTGGGACTAGCGAGGCAGTACTTC
TRBV6-5	many	TRBJ2-2	TRBD1	CASSYGTGNTGELFF	TGTGCCAGCAGTTATGGGACAGGGAACACCGGGGAGCTGTTTTTT
TRBV2	NA	TRBJ1-6	TRBD1	CASSEARQTGLNNSPLHF	TGTGCCAGCAGTGAAGCGCGGCAGACAGGGCTTAATAATTCACCCCTCCACTTT
TRBV20-1	NA	TRBJ2-3	TRBD2	CSARDQASGSSYNEQYF	TGCAGTGCTAGAGATCAGGCTAGCGGGAGCTCCTACAATGAGCAGTATTTT
TRBV6-1	many	TRBJ2-7	TRBD2	CASRVLAGVPGEQYF	TGTGCCAGCAGGGTACTAGCGGGGGTGCCTGGCGAGCAGTACTTC
TRBV12-3/TRBV12-4	NA	TRBJ1-4	NA	CASSGRTSGKLFF	TGTGCCAGCAGTGGGAGAACCTCTGGAAAACTGTTTTTT
TRBV20-1	once	TRBJ2-7	NA	CSARDQQGWLQYF	TGCAGTGCTAGAGATCAACAGGGTTGGCTTCAGTACTTC
TRBV5-1	NA	TRBJ2-2	TRBD2	CASSPTSGTNTGELFF	TGCGCCAGCAGCCCGACTAGCGGGACGAACACCGGGGAGCTGTTTTTT
TRBV11-2	many	TRBJ2-5	TRBD1	CASSSTGEETQYF	TGTGCCAGCAGCTCGACAGGGGAAGAGACCCAGTACTTC
TRBV14	many	TRBJ1-1	TRBD1	CASSQRTGQWGTEAFF	TGTGCCAGCAGCCAAAGGACGGGACAGTGGGGCACTGAAGCTTTCTTT
TRBV5-4	many	TRBJ1-4	TRBD1	CASSQNRGLDEKLFF	TGTGCCAGCAGCCAAAACAGGGGGCTAGATGAAAAACTGTTTTTT
TRBV10-3	NA	TRBJ1-5	NA	CAISKTGTAQPQHF	TGTGCCATCAGCAAAACAGGGACGGCTCAGCCCCAGCATTTT
TRBV7-6	medium-sized	TRBJ2-2	NA	CASSLAAGIGELFF	TGTGCCAGCAGCTTAGCGGCAGGGATCGGGGAGCTGTTTTTT